This is a list of T cell receptor beta chains from one sample in a study of control samples from healthy donors and cancer patients. Sequencing was performed with immunoSEQ multiplex PCR; in TCRdb, only in-frame clones are kept and a portion is missing. The table shows some 65,000 clones, with roughly 82% occurring only once. The sample comprised PBMCs. The receptors come from a woman aged 45-65 years with lung cancer. Each CDR3 is given with its conserved first and last residue. The D gene is left open where the match is weak. Expanded clones are given a class, and other clones once, few, many or no size at all.

V gene	D gene	clone size	J gene	CDR3 DNA	CDR3 protein
TRBV5-1	.	.	TRBJ1-1	TGCGCCAGCAGCTTACAGGGTGGGACTGAAGCTTTCTTT	CASSLQGGTEAFF
TRBV6-1	.	.	TRBJ1-1	TGTGCCAGCAGTGCGGGGGGGACTGGTCGCATGAACACTGAAGCTTTCTTT	CASSAGGTGRMNTEAFF
TRBV28	.	.	TRBJ1-4	TGTGCCAGCAGTGTCTCAGGGATAGTTGGGGAAAAACTGTTTTTT	CASSVSGIVGEKLFF
TRBV19	TRBD1	.	TRBJ1-2	TGTGCCAGTAGTATAGCCTTCAAGGACAGGGGTGGCTACACCTTC	CASSIAFKDRGGYTF
TRBV27	TRBD2	once	TRBJ2-3	TGTGCCAGCAGTTTCCTAGCGGGGGGGGGCACAGATACGCAGTATTTT	CASSFLAGGGTDTQYF
TRBV5-1	TRBD2	.	TRBJ2-3	TGCGCCAGCAGCTTGACTAGCGGGGGGGCAGATACGCAGTATTTT	CASSLTSGGADTQYF
TRBV18	TRBD1	.	TRBJ1-5	TGTGCCAGCTCACCTAACGCAGGGGGAGGCAATCAGCCCCAGCATTTT	CASSPNAGGGNQPQHF
TRBV6-2/TRBV6-3	.	.	TRBJ1-6	TGTGCCAGCAGTTACCCATTGGGGACTGATAATTCACCCCTCCACTTT	CASSYPLGTDNSPLHF
TRBV5-4	.	once	TRBJ1-4	TGTGCCAGCAGCTTGGGAGGGAGTAATGAAAAACTGTTTTTT	CASSLGGSNEKLFF
TRBV14	.	.	TRBJ1-3	TGTGCCAGCAGCCGATCAGGGGCTCCAGGAAACACCATATATTTT	CASSRSGAPGNTIYF
TRBV30	TRBD1	.	TRBJ1-2	TGTGCCTGGAAGGGGACAGGGTGGAGGAATGGCTACACCTTC	CAWKGTGWRNGYTF
TRBV10-3	.	.	TRBJ1-6	TGTGCCATCAGTGCGGACAACGGTTATAATTCACCCCTCCACTTT	CAISADNGYNSPLHF
TRBV14	TRBD2	.	TRBJ2-7	TGTGCCAGCAGCCCGCGGGGGGCCCGTAGGGGCCGTTACGAGCAGTACTTC	CASSPRGARRGRYEQYF
TRBV6-5	TRBD1	.	TRBJ2-7	TGTGCCAGCAGTTCGGGACAGATCTACGAGCAGTACTTC	CASSSGQIYEQYF
TRBV9	TRBD1	.	TRBJ1-1	TGTGCCAGCAGCGCCTCTACAGGGGCAAACACTGAAGCTTTCTTT	CASSASTGANTEAFF
TRBV24-1	.	once	TRBJ1-2	TGTGCCACCAGTGATTTACGGGCAGGGGGCTACACCTTC	CATSDLRAGGYTF
TRBV28	.	.	TRBJ1-1	TGTGCCAGCAGTTCCTTACGCCCGGGAACGACTGAAGCTTTCTTT	CASSSLRPGTTEAFF
TRBV7-2	TRBD2	few	TRBJ2-3	TGTGCCAGTAGGACTAGCGGGGCCTCTTCAGATACGCAGTATTTT	CASRTSGASSDTQYF
TRBV15	.	.	TRBJ1-1	TGTGCCACCAGCAGCTCGGGACGGATGAACACTGAAGCTTTCTTT	CATSSSGRMNTEAFF
TRBV5-4	.	.	TRBJ1-1	TGTGCCAGCAGCTTGGCTTGGGGAAGGAGCACTGAAGCTTTCTTT	CASSLAWGRSTEAFF
TRBV14	.	once	TRBJ1-1	TGTGCCAGCAGCCAAGACAGGGATGCGGTGAACACTGAAGCTTTCTTT	CASSQDRDAVNTEAFF
TRBV11-2	.	.	TRBJ1-1	TGTGCCAGCAGCTCACTACAGGACACTGAAGCTTTCTTT	CASSSLQDTEAFF
TRBV10-3	.	few	TRBJ1-1	TGTGCGCATTGGGAAGCTTTCTTT	CAHWEAFF
TRBV2	.	.	TRBJ2-3	TGTGCCAGCAGGAGACAGGCGATCACAGATACGCAGTATTTT	CASRRQAITDTQYF
TRBV18	.	.	TRBJ2-5	TGTGCCAGCTCACCAAAGGTGATGTACCAAGAGACCCAGTACTTC	CASSPKVMYQETQYF